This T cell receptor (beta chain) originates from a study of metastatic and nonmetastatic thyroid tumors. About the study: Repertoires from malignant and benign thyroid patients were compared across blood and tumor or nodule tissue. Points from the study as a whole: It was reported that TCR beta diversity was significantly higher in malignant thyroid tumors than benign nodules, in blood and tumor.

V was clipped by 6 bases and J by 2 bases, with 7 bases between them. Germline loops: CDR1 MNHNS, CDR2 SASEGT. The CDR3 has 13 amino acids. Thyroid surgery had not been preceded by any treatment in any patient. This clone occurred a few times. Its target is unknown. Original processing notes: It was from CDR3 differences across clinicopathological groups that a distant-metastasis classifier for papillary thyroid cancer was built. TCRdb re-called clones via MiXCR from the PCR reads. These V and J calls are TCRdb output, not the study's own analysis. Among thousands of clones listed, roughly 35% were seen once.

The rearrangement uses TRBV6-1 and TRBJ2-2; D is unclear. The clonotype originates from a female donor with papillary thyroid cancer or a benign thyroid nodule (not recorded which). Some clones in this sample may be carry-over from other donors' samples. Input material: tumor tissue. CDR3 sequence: CASRPANTGELFF. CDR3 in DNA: TGTGCCAGCAGGCCTGCAAACACCGGGGAGCTGTTTTTT.